This T cell receptor (beta chain) appears in the sequencing data of a study of blood T cell repertoires in COVID-19. Across the study: Samples taken during acute and convalescent COVID-19 were collected in the United States, Italy and Spain. T cells, B-cell-depleted T cells, or PBMCs supplied cDNA or gDNA.

The length of the CDR3 is 11 residues. Trimming shortened V by 6 bases and J by 4 bases, and 4 bases separated the two germline ends. Looked up from germline, CDR1 is SNHLY and CDR2 is FYNNEI. Original processing methods: The authors estimated nucleated cell counts from reference gene primer amplification. Using immunoSEQ multiplex PCR, the repertoire was profiled, and TCRdb retains in-frame clones only, with some absent. That table furnishes V, J and clone size, whereas the DNA furnished D and trimming. The table lists roughly 130,000 clones, around 87% of them singletons, with approximately 3.3% in the top ten.

The sequence was obtained from a woman aged 55-70 years with acute or convalescent COVID-19. The chain links TRBV2 to TRBJ2-1; D gene ambiguous. Sequencing was carried out using peripheral blood. The chain's CDR3 is CASRLYNEQFF. The CDR3 DNA is TGTGCCAGCAGGTTATACAATGAGCAGTTCTTC.